A selection of T cell receptor beta chains follows, all from one sample in a study of shared clonotypes between healthy human individuals. The protocol was immunoSEQ multiplex PCR, while the TCRdb copy is restricted to in-frame clones and leaves out a portion. In the table there are 650,000 to 800,000 clones, around 70% of which are singletons. Specimen: memory CD4+ T cells sorted from blood. The receptors shown here come from a woman between 25 and 40 years old in good health. The CDR3 runs from the conserved cysteine through the conserved F or W. Fields, in order: J gene, D gene, V gene, clone size, CDR3 DNA, CDR3 protein. A D gene is named only where the DNA matches it firmly. The size field is filled for only some rows; it gives once, few, many or a size class.

TRBJ2-7 . TRBV28 . TGTGCCAGCAGTTTGGAGGGGTCACCCTACGAGCAGTACTTC CASSLEGSPYEQYF
TRBJ1-2 . TRBV10-3 . TGTGCCATCAGTGAGGGGGGAGTCGTTGGCTACACCTTC CAISEGGVVGYTF
TRBJ2-2 . TRBV7-2 . TGTGCCAGCAGTCCAAAGTCAAAGGGGCAGCTGTTTTTT CASSPKSKGQLFF
TRBJ1-2 . TRBV2 . TGTGCCAGCAGTGACGAGCGGGGCTATGGCTACACCTTC CASSDERGYGYTF
TRBJ2-2 . TRBV28 . TGTGCCAGCAGTGGGACGAACACCGGGGAGCTGTTTTTT CASSGTNTGELFF
TRBJ2-1 TRBD2 TRBV5-4 . TGTGCCAGCAGCTTCGGTGCGGGAGATCGCAATGAGCAGTTCTTC CASSFGAGDRNEQFF
TRBJ2-5 TRBD1 TRBV4-1 . TGCGCCAGCAGCCAATCATCCGGGACAGGGGGCCAAGAGACCCAGTACTTC CASSQSSGTGGQETQYF
TRBJ1-2 TRBD1 TRBV5-1 . TGCGCCAGCAGCGCCGGGACAGGGAATAGCTATGGCTACACCTTC CASSAGTGNSYGYTF
TRBJ1-3 . TRBV6-5 few TGTGCCAGCAGTTACACTGGACAGACTGATGGAAACACCATATATTTT CASSYTGQTDGNTIYF
TRBJ2-6 . TRBV18 . TGTGCCAGCTTCGAAGGCCTCGGGGGGCCTGGGGCCAACGTCCTGACTTTC CASFEGLGGPGANVLTF
TRBJ2-1 . TRBV5-1 few TGCGCCAGCAGCTTGACTAGCCACGGTTACAATGAGCAGTTCTTC CASSLTSHGYNEQFF
TRBJ2-1 . TRBV5-1 few TGCGCCAGCAGCTTGGGCTTAGGGGGTGAGCAGTTCTTC CASSLGLGGEQFF
TRBJ1-2 TRBD1 TRBV25-1 . TGTGCCAGCAGCGACAGGGAGTCCTATGGCTACACCTTC CASSDRESYGYTF
TRBJ2-7 TRBD2 TRBV7-8 . TGTGCCAGCAGCCCGGGGACTAGCGGAACCTACGAGCAGTACTTC CASSPGTSGTYEQYF
TRBJ1-2 . TRBV6-4 . TGTGCCAGCGTCCCGACCCAGGGACAAAACTATGGCTACACCTTC CASVPTQGQNYGYTF
TRBJ2-1 TRBD2 TRBV6-1 . TGTGCCAGCGGCCTGTGGCGGGAGGCGGGTGAGCAGTTCTTC CASGLWREAGEQFF
TRBJ2-5 TRBD1 TRBV19 . TGTGCCAGTAGTATTGACAGGGAAAAGACCCAGTACTTC CASSIDREKTQYF
TRBJ1-2 . TRBV27 . TGTGCCAGCAGTTTAGGGAGGGCCTATGGCTACACCTTC CASSLGRAYGYTF
TRBJ2-3 . TRBV15 . TGTGCCACCAGCAGAGAAAGCAGGAGTCTGACAGATACGCAGTATTTT CATSRESRSLTDTQYF
TRBJ2-1 TRBD2 TRBV29-1 . TGCAGCGTTCGATCGACTAGCGGATACAATGAGCAGTTCTTC CSVRSTSGYNEQFF
TRBJ2-2 TRBD2 TRBV25-1 few TGTGCCAGCAGCGGAAGACTAGCGGGAGAAACCGGGGAGCTGTTTTTT CASSGRLAGETGELFF
TRBJ2-7 . TRBV6-1 . TGTGCCAGCAGTGAAACACCACGTGGGGGAACGGGCGAGCAGTACTTC CASSETPRGGTGEQYF
TRBJ2-7 . TRBV27 . TGTGCCAGCAGTCCGGCGGCGACTAATTCCTACGAGCAGTACTTC CASSPAATNSYEQYF
TRBJ1-1 . TRBV2 . TGTGCCAGCACCGGGCAGGCCGGGTTGGCCACTGAAGCTTTCTTT CASTGQAGLATEAFF
TRBJ2-1 . TRBV11-2 few TGTGCCAGCAGCTTACAAAGGACACCCAATGAGCAGTTCTTC CASSLQRTPNEQFF
TRBJ1-1 . TRBV10-3 . TGTGCCATCAGTGAGTCGGAAGGGGATAACACTGAAGCTTTCTTT CAISESEGDNTEAFF
TRBJ1-4 . TRBV28 few TGTGCCAGCAGTTCCGCCCTTAATGAAAAACTGTTTTTT CASSSALNEKLFF
TRBJ1-1 TRBD1 TRBV5-4 once TGTGCCAGCAGAAACCCGGGACAGGGCGTTTCCGAGACTTTCTTT CASRNPGQGVSETFF
TRBJ1-5 . TRBV27 . TGTGCCAGCACCCTGCGTTGGGATAGCAATCAGCCCCAGCATTTT CASTLRWDSNQPQHF
TRBJ2-1 . TRBV5-4 . TGTGCCAGCAGCTTTGTTGGTGGGAATGAGCAGTTCTTC CASSFVGGNEQFF